A single sample gave rise to the 27 T cell receptor beta chains below, sequenced in a study of blood T cell repertoires in COVID-19. The assay was immunoSEQ multiplex PCR, and TCRdb's table has in-frame clones only and misses some. In the table there are approximately 290,000 clones, around 90% of which are singletons. The specimen was PBMCs or T cells enriched from blood (not recorded which). The receptors shown here come from a woman aged 25 to 39 who had recovered from COVID-19.

V is TRBV11-2 and J is TRBJ2-5, with a weak D call TRBD1 (6 bases). The ends were cut back, 0 bases at V and 5 bases at J, with 7 bases in the middle. CDR3 length: 13 amino acids. Germline V gives CDR1 SGHAT, CDR2 FQNNGV. DNA of the CDR3: TGTGCCAGCAGCTTAGAAAGGGGGGAGACCCAGTACTTC. Its protein product is CASSLERGETQYF.

This chain joins TRBV16 and TRBJ1-4; D call uncertain. The V and J ends lost 4 bases and 8 bases respectively, with 14 bases between them. Germline V lookup: CDR1 KGHSY, CDR2 FQNENV. This CDR3 is built from 14 residues. The CDR3 DNA reads TGTGCCAGCAGCCGCCCGCCGGCGGGAGAAAAACTGTTTTTT. Translation: CASSRPPAGEKLFF.

This chain connects TRBV18 to TRBJ1-4; D not certain. This CDR3 is 13 amino acids long. Trimming shortened V by 3 bases and J by 5 bases, and 7 bases separated the two germline ends. CDR1 is KGHSH, CDR2 LQKENI, per germline. CDR3 in amino acids: CASSPGENEKLFF. The CDR3 region has the DNA TGTGCCAGCTCACCCGGGGAGAATGAAAAACTGTTTTTT.

The genes are TRBV5-1 and TRBJ2-7, with a tentative D call TRBD2 (6 bases). The germline V gene has CDR1 SGHRS and CDR2 YFSETQ. This CDR3 contains 11 residues. Trimming stripped 2 bases from V and 7 bases from J, with 7 bases between. CDR3 in DNA: TGCGCCAGCAGCTTTGGGGGGGAGCAGTACTTC. This translates into CASSFGGEQYF.

This chain connects TRBV7-2 to TRBJ1-4; 8 nucleotides match TRBD1. The CDR3 length is 14 residues. Germline-derived CDR1 and CDR2 are SGHTA and FQGNSA. The J segment lost 7 bases and the V segment lost 3 bases, leaving 4 bases of the junction unmatched. The CDR3, as DNA: TGTGCCAGCAGCTTTGACAGGGGAGGTGAAAAACTGTTTTTT. Translation: CASSFDRGGEKLFF. The entire variable domain, with the rest obtained from reference TRBV7-2 and TRBJ1-4, is as follows: GAGVSQSPSNKVTEKGKDVELRCDPISGHTALYWYRQSLGQGLEFLIYFQGNSAPDKSGLPSDRFSAERTGGSVSTLTIQRTQQEDSAVYLCASSFDRGGEKLFFGSGTQLSVL.

The gene calls are TRBV18 and TRBJ2-1, with 9 positions matching TRBD1. Germline CDR1 reads KGHSH; CDR2 reads LQKENI. Trimming removed 4 bases from V and 0 bases from J; junction bases left unmatched: 7. The CDR3 contains 17 residues. CDR3 DNA sequence: TGTGCCAGCTCACGAGGGACAGGGATGAGCTCCTACAATGAGCAGTTCTTC. Translating gives CASSRGTGMSSYNEQFF.

The chain links TRBV24-1 to TRBJ1-5; D might be TRBD1 (6 bases). The CDR3 loop spans 16 amino acids. Between the trimmed V and J ends, which lost 4 bases and 5 bases, there was a span of 17 bases. Germline values: CDR1 KGHDR, CDR2 SFDVKD. Here the CDR3 reads CATSDRRGAADQPQHF. The CDR3 DNA sequence: TGTGCCACCAGTGACCGTCGGGGGGCGGCCGATCAGCCCCAGCATTTT.

This clone was recorded only once. The gene calls are TRBV5-1 and TRBJ2-7; D gene uncertain. The germline gives CDR1 SGHRS, CDR2 YFSETQ. Trimming removed 3 bases at V and 3 bases at J, with 7 bases between. CDR3 size: 12 residues. The CDR3, as DNA: TGCGCCAGCAGCTCAGATTACTACGAGCAGTACTTC. Translating gives CASSSDYYEQYF.

This clone was recorded a few times. V is TRBV4-2 and J is TRBJ2-4; no clear D gene. This CDR3 contains 13 residues. Germline CDR1 is LGHNA and CDR2 is YNFKEQ. V was clipped by 0 bases and J by 6 bases, with 6 bases between them. Written as DNA, the CDR3 is TGTGCCAGCAGCCAAGATCTAGGAAACATTCAGTACTTC. Translation: CASSQDLGNIQYF.

This clone was seen only once. This chain uses TRBV7-8 with TRBJ1-1, with 7 bases lining up with TRBD1. Looked up from germline, CDR1 is SGHVS and CDR2 is FQNEAQ. V lost 4 bases and J lost 1; bases outside the gene matches: 6. The CDR3 runs to 15 residues. The CDR3 is CASSSTTGRNTEAFF. The CDR3 nucleotides read TGTGCCAGCAGCTCAACGACAGGGCGGAACACTGAAGCTTTCTTT.

In its sample, this clone was seen a few times. The chain couples TRBV5-4 to TRBJ1-2; 7 bases line up with TRBD1. The CDR3 spans 15 residues. V was pared by 2 bases and J by 2 bases, with 6 bases of the junction left unmatched. Per germline, CDR1 SGHNT and CDR2 YYREEE (reference sequence). CDR3 loop: CASSLLTGRNYGYTF. CDR3 nucleotides: TGTGCCAGCAGCTTATTGACAGGGCGCAACTATGGCTACACCTTC.

V usage is TRBV5-6 and J usage is TRBJ1-5; TRBD1 agrees at 7 bases. CDR3 length equals 16 residues. Germline-derived CDR1 and CDR2 are SGHDT and YYEEEE. V trimming: 4 bases; J trimming: 0 bases; junction bases outside the gene matches: 7. In DNA form, the CDR3 reads TGTGCCAGCAGCCGGGGGACAGCATATAGCAATCAGCCCCAGCATTTT. This encodes CASSRGTAYSNQPQHF. Variable domain in full (rest from reference TRBV5-6 and TRBJ1-5): DAGVTQSPTHLIKTRGQQVTLRCSPKSGHDTVSWYQQALGQGPQFIFQYYEEEERQRGNFPDRFSGHQFPNYSSELNVNALLLGDSALYLCASSRGTAYSNQPQHFGDGTRLSIL.

V and J are TRBV28 and TRBJ1-2; TRBD1 matches 8 bases. V dropped 6 bases and J dropped 5; count of bases not matched to a gene: 5. The CDR3 extends over 13 amino acids. Germline V gene lookup returns CDR1 MDHEN and CDR2 SYDVKM. The chain's CDR3 is CASSSRGPYGYTF. CDR3 DNA: TGTGCCAGCAGCTCCAGGGGGCCTTATGGCTACACCTTC.

The V gene is TRBV19, the J gene TRBJ1-5; TRBD1 matches 8 bases. The CDR3 runs 14 residues. V lost 5 bases to trimming and J lost 2 bases; unmatched junction nucleotides: 2. Germline V lookup: CDR1 LNHDA, CDR2 SQIVND (reference sequence). CDR3 coding DNA: TGTGCCAGTAGTTCGACAGGGGGCAATCAGCCCCAGCATTTT. Protein sequence: CASSSTGGNQPQHF. Supplemented by reference TRBV19 and TRBJ1-5, the full variable domain reads DGGITQSPKYLFRKEGQNVTLSCEQNLNHDAMYWYRQDPGQGLRLIYYSQIVNDFQKGDIAEGYSVSREKKESFPLTVTSAQKNPTAFYLCASSSTGGNQPQHFGDGTRLSIL.

This chain connects TRBV5-1 to TRBJ1-4; tentative D call: TRBD1 (6 bases). CDR1 and CDR2 from the germline V gene are SGHRS and YFSETQ. This CDR3 spans 17 amino acids. The germline V and J ends were trimmed by 6 bases and 5 bases, with 23 bases remaining between them. Here the CDR3 DNA reads TGCGCCAGCACCCGGACGTGGGGGGGGCGAGAGAATGAAAAACTGTTTTTT. It is translated as CASTRTWGGRENEKLFF.

This sequence joins TRBV7-2 and TRBJ1-5, with a tentative D call TRBD1 (6 bases). CDR1 and CDR2 (germline): SGHTA, FQGNSA. CDR3 size: 13 residues. Deletions cut 3 bases from V and 7 bases from J, with 10 bases between. CDR3 amino acids: CASSLQDSQPQHF. Written as DNA, the CDR3 is TGTGCCAGCAGCTTGCAGGACAGCCAGCCCCAGCATTTT.

The V and J genes are TRBV24-1 and TRBJ2-3, with 10 bases fitting TRBD2. Germline V gene lookup returns CDR1 KGHDR and CDR2 SFDVKD. CDR3 length: 16 amino acids. Germline trimming cut 4 bases from V and 0 bases from J; bases unmatched to any gene: 3. The CDR3, as DNA: TGTGCCACCAGTGACACTAGCGGGACTAGCACAGATACGCAGTATTTT. Translation gives CATSDTSGTSTDTQYF.

The chain employs TRBV29-1 and TRBJ2-2; 9 bases map to TRBD2. With V trimmed by 3 bases and J by 3 bases, 11 bases remained unmatched. From germline, CDR1 is SQVTM and CDR2 ANQGSEA. The CDR3 sequence is 17 residues long. DNA of the CDR3: TGCAGCGTTGAGAGCTTTGGCGGGAGGGGGTACACCGGGGAGCTGTTTTTT. This sequence encodes CSVESFGGRGYTGELFF.

This chain links TRBV19 with TRBJ1-3; D may be TRBD1 (5 bases). Per germline, CDR1 LNHDA and CDR2 SQIVND (reference sequence). CDR3 size: 15 residues. V lost 5 bases to trimming and J lost 2 bases, with 13 bases between them. The CDR3 nucleotides read TGTGCCAGTAGTCCCGGTATAGGGGCTGGAAACACCATATATTTT. The encoded protein is CASSPGIGAGNTIYF.

The chain uses TRBV29-1 and TRBJ2-7; 12 bases match TRBD1. From germline, CDR1 is SQVTM and CDR2 ANQGSEA. The length of the CDR3 is 15 residues. Unmatched junction bases numbered 7, after V lost 5 bases and J lost 2 bases. The DNA of the CDR3 is TGCAGCGTTAAAACCGGGACAGGGGGCACCTACGAGCAGTACTTC. This translates into CSVKTGTGGTYEQYF.

Only one count was recorded for this clone. The chain links TRBV30 to TRBJ2-1; possible D gene TRBD2, 5 bases. Trimming removed 0 bases from V and 5 bases from J, with 11 bases in between. Germline lookup yields CDR1 GTSNPN and CDR2 SVGIG (reference sequence). The CDR3 is made up of 14 amino acids. CDR3 region: CAWSVLDPHNEQFF. The CDR3 nucleotides are TGTGCCTGGAGTGTACTAGATCCCCACAATGAGCAGTTCTTC. Together with reference TRBV30 and TRBJ2-1, the CDR3 gives the full variable domain: SQTIHQWPATLVQPVGSPLSLECTVEGTSNPNLYWYRQAAGRGLQLLFYSVGIGQISSEVPQNLSASRPQDRQFILSSKKLLLSDSGFYLCAWSVLDPHNEQFFGPGTRLTVL.

The chain's CDR3 is CASSQDQRRGRLLAKNIQYF. CDR3 nucleotides: TGTGCCAGCAGCCAAGATCAACGGAGGGGACGCCTCCTAGCCAAAAACATTCAGTACTTC. The V call is TRBV3-1 (or the pseudogene TRBV3-2), the J call TRBJ2-4, with D tentatively TRBD2 (6 bases). Germline lookup yields CDR1 LGHDT and CDR2 YNNKEL (reference sequence). V lost 0 bases and J lost 0, with 21 bases in between. The CDR3 is 20 residues long.

The gene calls are TRBV12-3 or TRBV12-4 and TRBJ1-1; weak D call: TRBD1 (5 bases). The CDR3 is 13 amino acids. V lost 1 base, J lost 8 bases, and 11 bases lay in between. The CDR3 protein is CASSLGGVPEAFF. In nucleotides, the CDR3 is TGTGCCAGCAGTTTAGGGGGGGTCCCCGAAGCTTTCTTT.

This rearrangement joins TRBV5-4 to TRBJ2-3, with TRBD1 matching 7 bases. The V gene's germline CDR1 is SGHNT and CDR2 YYREEE (reference sequence). V lost 4 bases to trimming and J lost 5 bases; unmatched junction nucleotides: 7. The CDR3 length is 14 residues. CDR3 nucleotides: TGTGCCAGCAGCAGCCGGGACAGCGGAGATACGCAGTATTTT. Amino acid sequence: CASSSRDSGDTQYF.

The rearrangement joins TRBV7-9 to TRBJ2-2; 9 nucleotides align to TRBD1. V gave up 5 bases and J gave up 0 bases; unmatched junction bases: 10. Germline V gene lookup returns CDR1 SEHNR and CDR2 FQNEAQ (reference sequence). The CDR3 totals 18 residues. The CDR3 coding sequence is TGTGCCAGCAGCCTAGTCCCGGGACAGGGCCCGAACACCGGGGAGCTGTTTTTT. This codes for CASSLVPGQGPNTGELFF. The whole variable domain, remainder taken from reference TRBV7-9 and TRBJ2-2, is DTGVSQNPRHKITKRGQNVTFRCDPISEHNRLYWYRQTLGQGPEFLTYFQNEAQLEKSRLLSDRFSAERPKGSFSTLEIQRTEQGDSAMYLCASSLVPGQGPNTGELFFGEGSRLTVL.

The rearrangement uses TRBV19 and TRBJ1-5, with D perhaps matching TRBD1 (6 bases). There are 17 residues in the CDR3. V was cut by 3 bases and J by 6 bases, with 21 bases left in between. Germline lookup yields CDR1 LNHDA and CDR2 SQIVND (reference sequence). This CDR3 reads CASSMGQIGGQGQPQHF. As DNA, the CDR3 is TGTGCCAGTAGTATGGGTCAAATTGGGGGCCAAGGTCAGCCCCAGCATTTT.

The J gene is TRBJ1-1, the V gene TRBV29-1; the match to TRBD1 covers 7 bases. The germline gives CDR1 SQVTM, CDR2 ANQGSEA. The CDR3 is 12 amino acids. V shed 6 bases and J 5 bases; nucleotides not matched to a gene: 6. The CDR3 coding sequence is TGCAGCGTGGAGGGGGCGAAAACTGAAGCTTTCTTT. Translated: CSVEGAKTEAFF.